One and the same sample provided the 30 T cell receptor beta chains below, sequenced in a study of CD8 T cells in ankylosing spondylitis. TCRdb re-called the 5' RACE reads with MiXCR, one entry per CDR3 protein. Of fewer than 250,000 distinct CDR3 sequences in the sample, roughly 10% were seen once. Input material: blood, either unsorted or a sorted T cell fraction (not recorded which). These receptors all come from a male donor with ankylosing spondylitis or in good health (not recorded which).

This clonotype was observed a handful of times. This rearrangement joins TRBV7-9 to TRBJ2-1; TRBD1 agrees at 10 bases. CDR1 SEHNR and CDR2 FQNEAQ come from the germline V gene (reference sequence). V lost 5 bases and J lost 5; bases outside the gene matches: 6. CDR3 length: 15 amino acids. CDR3 bases: TGTGCCAGCAGCCGGTTGACAGGGGGCCACAATGAGCAGTTCTTC. Encoded protein: CASSRLTGGHNEQFF.

There are many counts of this clonotype. The DNA of the CDR3 is TGTGCCACCAGCAGAGAAGTGGCGGGGGGCAATGAGCAGTTCTTC. It yields the protein CATSREVAGGNEQFF. The chain joins TRBV15 to TRBJ2-1; 8 positions agree with TRBD2. Trimming cost V 0 bases and J 6 bases; bases outside gene matches: 4. The CDR3 spans 15 residues. Looked up from germline, CDR1 is LNHNV and CDR2 is YYDKDF (reference sequence).

The rearrangement uses TRBV6-5 and TRBJ2-6; 7 bases agree with TRBD1. Trimming cost V 4 bases and J 0 bases; bases outside gene matches: 6. CDR3 length: 17 residues. Germline V lookup: CDR1 MNHEY, CDR2 SVGAGI. CDR3 region: CASSSGTAYSGANVLTF. In DNA, the CDR3 is TGTGCCAGCAGTTCCGGGACAGCTTACTCTGGGGCCAACGTCCTGACTTTC.

This clonotype occurred many times. The CDR3 nucleotides are TGTGCCAGCAGTTTCTCAGGGGCCGGCGGGGAGCTGTTTTTT. It encodes CASSFSGAGGELFF. This rearrangement joins TRBV12-3 or TRBV12-4 to TRBJ2-2; weak D call: TRBD1 (6 bases). Between the trimmed V and J ends, which lost 3 bases and 7 bases, there was a span of 12 bases. The CDR3 is made up of 14 amino acids.

At least ten counts were recorded for this clonotype. This chain links TRBV6-1 with TRBJ1-4; D possibly corresponds to TRBD1 (5 bases). Per germline, CDR1 MNHNS and CDR2 SASEGT. Trimming removed 5 bases at V and 7 bases at J, with 14 bases between. The CDR3 consists of 14 residues. The CDR3 spells CASSPMGPSEKLFF. Here the CDR3 DNA reads TGTGCCAGCAGTCCAATGGGGCCGAGTGAAAAACTGTTTTTT.

This clonotype was recorded many times. This rearrangement joins TRBV3-1 to TRBJ2-5; 12 bases are shared with TRBD2. Germline trimming cut 0 bases from V and 6 bases from J; bases unmatched to any gene: 5. The CDR3 covers 16 residues. Germline lookup yields CDR1 LGHDT and CDR2 YNNKEL (reference sequence). CDR3 region: CASSQETSGSGKTQYF. The DNA of the CDR3 is TGTGCCAGCAGCCAAGAGACTAGCGGGAGTGGGAAGACCCAGTACTTC.

The chain has TRBV7-9 and TRBJ1-2; 7 bases are shared with TRBD1. Germline V lookup: CDR1 SEHNR, CDR2 FQNEAQ (reference sequence). The CDR3 is 15 residues long. V was clipped by 6 bases and J by 0 bases; unmatched bases: 7. The CDR3 loop reads CASSFTGAANYGYTF. For the CDR3, the DNA is TGTGCCAGCAGTTTCACAGGGGCAGCTAACTATGGCTACACCTTC.

The chain carries TRBV30 and TRBJ1-2; D might be TRBD1 (6 bases). V lost 1 base and J 4 bases, leaving 10 bases between the germline ends. The CDR3 spans 13 residues. Germline V gene sequence: CDR1 GTSNPN, CDR2 SVGIG (reference sequence). The DNA for the CDR3 is TGTGCCTGGAGTGACCAGGGGAGCTATGGCTACACCTTC. It is translated as CAWSDQGSYGYTF.

The V and J genes are TRBV7-2 and TRBJ1-2; weak D call: TRBD1 (6 bases). Germline values: CDR1 SGHTA, CDR2 FQGNSA. Trimming pared 4 bases from V and 6 bases from J, leaving 12 bases between. The CDR3 contains 13 residues. CDR3 nucleotides: TGTGCCAGCAGCTGGAGGGGGAGGAATGGCTACACCTTC. This translates into CASSWRGRNGYTF.

This clonotype was observed at least ten times. CDR3 sequence: CASSLVLAGRTDTQYF. The CDR3 DNA is TGCGCCAGCAGCTTGGTACTAGCGGGCCGCACAGATACGCAGTATTTT. The chain carries TRBV5-1 and TRBJ2-3; 9 nucleotides align to TRBD2. J lost 1 base, V lost 0 bases, and 3 bases had no gene match. The CDR3 has 16 residues. CDR1 SGHRS and CDR2 YFSETQ come from the germline V gene.

The chain employs TRBV20-1 and TRBJ2-3; 9 bases are a match to TRBD1. There are 17 residues in the CDR3. Germline-derived CDR1 and CDR2 are DFQATT and SNEGSKA (reference sequence). Unmatched junction bases numbered 18, after V lost 7 bases and J lost 4 bases. The CDR3 protein is CSVRIASGTGFSDTQYF. DNA of the CDR3: TGCAGTGTTCGTATAGCTTCCGGGACAGGGTTTTCAGATACGCAGTATTTT.

There are a few counts of this clonotype. This chain connects TRBV7-7 to TRBJ2-2; 8 nucleotides align to TRBD1. Germline CDR1 reads SSHAT; CDR2 reads FNYEAQ (reference sequence). The CDR3 consists of 18 residues. The trim removed 4 bases at V and 0 bases at J, leaving 10 bases unmatched. CDR3 in DNA: TGTGCCAGCAGCTCAAACCGGGACAGGATTGCGAACACCGGGGAGCTGTTTTTT. This gives the protein CASSSNRDRIANTGELFF.

This clonotype was seen many times. The chain's CDR3 is CASSEAGQHFYEQYF. CDR3 bases: TGTGCCAGCAGTGAAGCGGGACAGCACTTCTACGAGCAGTACTTC. This chain joins TRBV6-1 and TRBJ2-7, with 7 positions matching TRBD1. Losses at the gene ends were 0 bases for V and 3 bases for J; bases not matched to a gene: 5. CDR3 length: 15 residues. The germline CDR1 and CDR2 sequences are MNHNS and SASEGT.

This clonotype has just a few counts. The CDR3 sequence is CASSLGGSSADTQYF. CDR3 DNA: TGTGCCAGCAGCTTAGGCGGGAGTAGTGCAGATACGCAGTATTTT. This chain joins TRBV7-9 and TRBJ2-3; TRBD2 aligns across 7 bases. CDR3 size: 15 residues. The J segment lost 4 bases and the V segment lost 1 base, leaving 5 bases of the junction unmatched. Germline V gene lookup returns CDR1 SEHNR and CDR2 FQNEAQ (reference sequence).

The chain is built from TRBV5-1 and TRBJ1-1, with a tentative D call TRBD1 (5 bases). Germline CDR1 reads SGHRS; CDR2 reads YFSETQ. The CDR3 covers 14 residues. The germline V and J ends were trimmed by 4 bases and 4 bases, with 14 bases remaining between them. The CDR3 nucleotides are TGCGCCAGCAGCCACTTTTCAGGGACCACTGAAGCTTTCTTT. Protein sequence: CASSHFSGTTEAFF.

This clonotype was found many times. V is TRBV12-3 or TRBV12-4 and J is TRBJ1-1, with D perhaps matching TRBD1 (5 bases). V lost 6 bases and J 1 base, leaving 12 bases between the germline ends. There are 14 residues in the CDR3. The CDR3 coding sequence is TGTGCCAGCAGGGGGACGTCCGCGAACACTGAAGCTTTCTTT. Protein sequence: CASRGTSANTEAFF.

This clonotype was found many times. The chain couples TRBV12-3 or TRBV12-4 to TRBJ2-4; D is possibly TRBD1 or TRBD2 (7 bases each). V was pared by 6 bases and J by 8 bases, with 20 bases between. The CDR3 has 15 residues. CDR3 region: CASSPQGGKSYIQYF. The CDR3 DNA reads as TGTGCCAGCAGCCCGCAGGGGGGGAAGAGTTACATTCAGTACTTC.

The chain couples TRBV7-9 to TRBJ2-7, with D maybe TRBD2 (6 bases). The CDR3 runs to 15 residues. The V and J ends lost 5 bases and 2 bases respectively, with 16 bases between them. The germline gives CDR1 SEHNR, CDR2 FQNEAQ (reference sequence). In DNA form, the CDR3 reads TGTGCCAGCAGCACCTCGGACTACCCAACCTACGAGCAGTACTTC. Its protein is CASSTSDYPTYEQYF.

The genes are TRBV11-2 and TRBJ2-3; 8 bases match TRBD1. The CDR3 is 17 residues long. Trimming removed 0 bases from V and 1 base from J; junction bases left unmatched: 6. Germline V lookup: CDR1 SGHAT, CDR2 FQNNGV. CDR3 nucleotide sequence: TGTGCCAGCAGCTTAGAGGGGCCGGGACAGGGCACAGATACGCAGTATTTT. The encoded protein is CASSLEGPGQGTDTQYF.

The V call is TRBV15, the J call TRBJ1-6, with D possibly being TRBD1 (5 bases). Germline V gene lookup returns CDR1 LNHNV and CDR2 YYDKDF (reference sequence). Trimming removed 8 bases from V and 5 bases from J, with 10 bases in between. The CDR3 spans 13 residues. In nucleotides, the CDR3 is TGTGCCACCGACATAGGGGATAATTCACCCCTCCACTTT. Translation gives CATDIGDNSPLHF. The full variable domain, completed using reference TRBV15 and TRBJ1-6, is DAMVIQNPRYQVTQFGKPVTLSCSQTLNHNVMYWYQQKSSQAPKLLFHYYDKDFNNEADTPDNFQSRRPNTSFCFLDIRSPGLGDTAMYLCATDIGDNSPLHFGNGTRLTVT.

This clonotype was seen a few times. The chain recombines TRBV3-1 with TRBJ2-7; D tentatively fits TRBD1 or TRBD2 (5 bases each). Trimming cost V 5 bases and J 0 bases, with 14 bases left between them. CDR3 length: 15 residues. The germline gives CDR1 LGHDT, CDR2 YNNKEL (reference sequence). The chain's CDR3 is CASSATGGSSYEQYF. The DNA of the CDR3 is TGTGCCAGCAGCGCTACTGGGGGAAGCTCCTACGAGCAGTACTTC.

This clonotype was observed many times. J is TRBJ1-2 and V is TRBV5-1; D might be TRBD1 (6 bases). Germline loops: CDR1 SGHRS, CDR2 YFSETQ. The CDR3 is made up of 15 amino acids. V lost 0 bases to trimming and J lost 4 bases, with 13 bases between them. The CDR3 spells CASSLGSGRGYGYTF. The DNA for the CDR3 is TGCGCCAGCAGCTTGGGGAGCGGCAGGGGCTATGGCTACACCTTC.

This clonotype was observed a few times. J is TRBJ2-1 and V is TRBV7-9; weak D call: TRBD1 (5 bases). The V gene's germline CDR1 is SEHNR and CDR2 FQNEAQ (reference sequence). V was clipped by 3 bases and J by 2 bases, with 17 bases between them. CDR3 length equals 17 residues. CDR3 DNA sequence: TGTGCCAGCAGCTTCGATTTGAGGCAGGGAACCTACAATGAGCAGTTCTTC. This sequence encodes CASSFDLRQGTYNEQFF.

CDR3 loop: CASSQMGTTEQYF. The CDR3 DNA sequence: TGTGCCAGCAGCCAAATGGGAACTACCGAGCAGTACTTC. The V and J genes are TRBV3-1 and TRBJ2-7; D is ambiguous. CDR1 and CDR2 (germline): LGHDT, YNNKEL (reference sequence). Trimming shortened V by 2 bases and J by 6 bases, and 11 bases separated the two germline ends. The CDR3 length is 13 residues.

The chain is built from TRBV7-9 and TRBJ2-5; D uncertain. Germline V gives CDR1 SEHNR, CDR2 FQNEAQ (reference sequence). Trimming took off 4 bases at V and 4 bases at J, with 13 bases between the two ends. This CDR3 contains 14 residues. The CDR3 DNA reads as TGTGCCAGCAGCTCAAAGGCAGGCGGAGAGACCCAGTACTTC. Translating gives CASSSKAGGETQYF.

V is TRBV7-6 and J is TRBJ2-6; D is ambiguous. The CDR3 sequence is 16 residues long. The ends were cut back, 3 bases at V and 0 bases at J, with 9 bases in the middle. Germline CDR1 is SGHVS and CDR2 is FNYEAQ. The CDR3 region is CASSLGQSSGANVLTF. As DNA, the CDR3 is TGTGCCAGCAGCTTGGGTCAGAGCTCTGGGGCCAACGTCCTGACTTTC.

This clonotype was detected a few times. The rearrangement links TRBV13 to TRBJ2-1; 8 bases align to TRBD1. V lost 0 bases and J lost 4; bases outside the gene matches: 8. This CDR3 spans 17 amino acids. Germline assignment: CDR1 PRHDT and CDR2 FYEKMQ (reference sequence). As DNA, the CDR3 is TGTGCCAGCAGCTTAGGCCCCCGGCAGGGGGCGTACAATGAGCAGTTCTTC. Protein sequence: CASSLGPRQGAYNEQFF. Filled out from reference TRBV13 and TRBJ2-1, the complete variable domain reads AAGVIQSPRHLIKEKRETATLKCYPIPRHDTVYWYQQGPGQDPQFLISFYEKMQSDKGSIPDRFSAQQFSDYHSELNMSSLELGDSALYFCASSLGPRQGAYNEQFFGPGTRLTVL.

To note about this clonotype: Being one base from a much bigger clone, this may be a read error. The rearrangement joins TRBV30 to TRBJ1-3, with D unclear. Germline V CDR1 and CDR2: GTSNPN, SVGIG (reference sequence). The length of the CDR3 is 12 residues. The CDR3 DNA reads as TGTGCCTGGAGGCTCTCTGGAAACGCCATATATTTT. Amino acid sequence: CAWRLSGNAIYF.

With respect to this clonotype: One end of the junction does not line up with germline, which may come from a read error. This CDR3 reads CASSPTDTHYF. Written as DNA, the CDR3 is TGTGCCAGCAGTCCTACAGATACGCATTATTTT. The chain recombines TRBV12-3 or TRBV12-4 with TRBJ2-3; D is unresolved. The CDR3 length is 11 residues.

This clonotype showed up many times. The genes are TRBV19 and TRBJ2-1; D is unresolved. Trimming left V 4 bases short and J 4 bases short, with 17 bases between. Germline CDR1 reads LNHDA; CDR2 reads SQIVND (reference sequence). This CDR3 contains 16 residues. CDR3 sequence: CASSTTPWADYNEQFF. In DNA, the CDR3 is TGTGCCAGTAGTACTACTCCTTGGGCGGATTACAATGAGCAGTTCTTC.